The present entry profiles one TCR beta chain with its context. This specimen belongs to a study of blood T cell repertoires in COVID-19. In the study overall: There were acute and convalescent COVID-19 samples, and they came from the United States, Italy and Spain. Sources were T cells, B-cell-depleted T cells, or PBMCs; the material itself was cDNA or gDNA.

Authors' processing steps: For nucleated cells, counts were estimated from reference gene primer amplification. Method: immunoSEQ multiplex PCR; TCRdb's copy keeps in-frame clones and lacks some. The DNA was the basis for D and trimming; V, J and clone size are from that table. The sample holds under 350,000 clones; roughly nine tenths are singletons and the top ten take approximately 2.2%. The trim removed 6 bases at V and 1 base at J, leaving 5 bases unmatched. The germline CDR1 and CDR2 sequences are SNHLY and FYNNEI. The CDR3 is 14 amino acids. The rearrangement uses TRBV2 and TRBJ2-7, with 8 nucleotides matching TRBD1. This sequence originates from a man in his fifties or sixties with acute or convalescent COVID-19. The sample consisted of peripheral blood. The DNA of the CDR3 is TGTGCCAGCAGCGGGACAGGAGCTTCCTACGAGCAGTACTTC. It yields the protein CASSGTGASYEQYF.